The rows below give T cell receptor beta chains drawn from one sample of a study of cytotoxic CD8 clonotypes in ibrutinib-treated CLL. Generated by immunoSEQ multiplex PCR, the TCRdb table keeps only in-frame clones and is missing some. Altogether around 250,000 clones are present, 70% being singletons, with the ten largest covering 15%. This material consisted of PBMCs, taken after 24 months of ibrutinib treatment. The receptors were gathered from a human donor with chronic lymphocytic leukemia. CDR3s include the opening cysteine and the closing phenylalanine or tryptophan. Each record gives: J gene, clone size, V gene, D gene, CDR3 protein, CDR3 DNA. A D gene is named only where the DNA matches it firmly. The size field is filled for only some rows; it gives once, few, many or a size class.

>TRBJ2-3|NA|TRBV30|TRBD1
CAWRPRQGPTDTQYF
TGTGCCTGGAGACCTCGACAGGGTCCCACAGATACGCAGTATTTT
>TRBJ1-5|NA|TRBV4-3|NA
CASSQHRDGRQPQHF
TGCGCCAGCAGCCAACACCGGGACGGGCGGCAGCCCCAGCATTTT
>TRBJ2-7|NA|TRBV18|TRBD1
CASSPPRDRVPYEQYF
TGTGCCAGCTCACCACCTAGGGACAGGGTTCCCTACGAGCAGTACTTC
>TRBJ1-2|NA|TRBV6-5|NA
CASNLRWDANYGYTF
TGTGCCAGCAACTTAAGGTGGGATGCTAACTATGGCTACACCTTC
>TRBJ2-5|NA|TRBV18|NA
CASSLGTWREETQYF
TGTGCCAGCTCACTCGGGACGTGGAGGGAAGAGACCCAGTACTTC
>TRBJ1-2|NA|TRBV30|NA
CAWSVSPYSKGYTF
TGTGCCTGGAGTGTAAGTCCCTACAGTAAAGGCTACACCTTC
>TRBJ2-7|NA|TRBV13|TRBD1
CASSSGWTGGIRDEQYF
TGTGCCAGCAGCTCCGGATGGACAGGGGGAATTCGCGACGAGCAGTACTTC
>TRBJ2-2|NA|TRBV6-6|NA
CAARGGSGSTGELFF
TGTGCCGCCCGGGGCGGGTCCGGTAGCACCGGGGAGCTGTTTTTT
>TRBJ1-2|NA|TRBV29-1|NA
CSVEKATSPNYGYTF
TGCAGCGTTGAAAAGGCGACCTCGCCTAACTATGGCTACACCTTC
>TRBJ1-3|NA|TRBV18|NA
CASSPFRADSGNTIYF
TGTGCCAGCTCACCGTTTAGGGCTGACTCTGGAAACACCATATATTTT
>TRBJ2-2|NA|TRBV27|NA
CASSLGEHTGELFF
TGTGCCAGCAGTTTGGGGGAGCACACCGGGGAGCTGTTTTTT
>TRBJ2-2|NA|TRBV9|NA
CASSRGLYTGELFF
TGTGCCAGCAGCCGGGGGCTGTACACCGGGGAGCTGTTTTTT
>TRBJ2-6|NA|TRBV7-3|TRBD1
CASSSQGTGANVLTF
TGTGCCAGCAGCTCACAGGGGACCGGGGCCAACGTCCTGACTTTC
>TRBJ2-1|NA|TRBV29-1|NA
CSVEGLPGGNEQFF
TGCAGCGTTGAAGGCCTCCCCGGGGGCAATGAGCAGTTCTTC
>TRBJ2-1|few|TRBV9|NA
CASSDSPGDEQFF
TGTGCCAGCAGCGACTCTCCGGGTGATGAGCAGTTCTTC
>TRBJ2-5|NA|TRBV7-9|NA
CASSSPGQQETQYF
TGTGCCAGCAGCTCCCCTGGACAGCAAGAGACCCAGTACTTC
>TRBJ2-1|few|TRBV28|NA
CASRLGTSPYNEQFF
TGTGCCAGCAGGTTGGGGACCTCCCCCTACAATGAGCAGTTCTTC
>TRBJ2-5|NA|TRBV28|NA
CASKTTETQYF
TGTGCCAGCAAGACCACAGAGACCCAGTACTTC
>TRBJ2-1|NA|TRBV4-3|NA
CASSQDRGAYNEQFF
TGCGCCAGCAGCCAAGACAGGGGGGCCTACAATGAGCAGTTCTTC
>TRBJ2-4|NA|TRBV9|NA
CASSDRENLAKNIQYF
TGTGCCAGCAGCGACCGGGAAAATCTAGCCAAAAACATTCAGTACTTC
>TRBJ2-4|NA|TRBV7-8|TRBD1
CASTPGQATNIQYF
TGTGCCAGCACCCCGGGACAGGCGACAAACATTCAGTACTTC
>TRBJ2-3|NA|TRBV5-1|NA
CASSGEVSKSTDTQYF
TGCGCCAGCAGCGGGGAGGTATCCAAATCTACAGATACGCAGTATTTT
>TRBJ1-2|NA|TRBV28|TRBD1
CASSPLGQGTYGYTF
TGTGCCAGCAGTCCCCTCGGACAGGGTACATATGGCTACACCTTC
>TRBJ1-2|NA|TRBV2|NA
CASRGAGYGYTF
TGTGCCAGCAGGGGGGCTGGGTATGGCTACACCTTC
>TRBJ2-7|NA|TRBV9|TRBD1
CASSVGQGTYEQYF
TGTGCCAGCAGCGTGGGACAGGGGACCTACGAGCAGTACTTC
>TRBJ2-4|NA|TRBV6-1|TRBD1
CASSEVDPPGQVGRVAIQYF
TGTGCCAGCAGTGAAGTGGATCCCCCGGGACAGGTGGGTCGGGTGGCCATTCAGTACTTC
>TRBJ2-7|NA|TRBV6-6|NA
CASSYSSGAGEQYF
TGTGCCAGCAGTTACTCAAGCGGTGCTGGCGAGCAGTACTTC
>TRBJ2-1|NA|TRBV10-3|NA
CAISDGTEEQFF
TGTGCCATCAGCGACGGGACCGAAGAGCAGTTCTTC
>TRBJ2-7|NA|TRBV18|NA
CASSPARGLEQYF
TGTGCCAGCTCACCGGCCCGAGGGCTCGAGCAGTACTTC
>TRBJ1-2|NA|TRBV7-6|NA
CATVQGGYGYTF
TGTGCCACCGTACAGGGCGGATATGGCTACACCTTC
>TRBJ2-1|NA|TRBV9|TRBD2
CASSEDYSSGKYHNEQFF
TGTGCCAGCAGCGAAGATTATTCTAGCGGGAAGTACCACAATGAGCAGTTCTTC
>TRBJ2-7|NA|TRBV29-1|NA
CSALDGPHWDEQYF
TGCAGCGCATTAGATGGACCCCATTGGGACGAGCAGTACTTC
>TRBJ2-7|NA|TRBV5-1|NA
CASSFGGDPNEQYF
TGCGCCAGCAGCTTCGGAGGGGACCCCAACGAGCAGTACTTC
>TRBJ2-1|NA|TRBV19|NA
CASTLRPGFGNEQFF
TGTGCCAGTACCCTCCGGCCGGGTTTCGGCAATGAGCAGTTCTTC
>TRBJ2-3|NA|TRBV28|TRBD2
CASSKAERLAASTDTQYF
TGTGCCAGCAGTAAAGCCGAGAGACTAGCTGCCAGCACAGATACGCAGTATTTT